The next 2 T cell receptor beta chains were all read from a single sample in a study of blood T cell repertoires in COVID-19. Sequencing was performed with immunoSEQ multiplex PCR; in TCRdb, only in-frame clones are kept and a portion is missing. Of around 400,000 clones in the sample, over 80% were seen once. Sequencing input: PBMCs or T cells enriched from blood (not recorded which). Every receptor here comes from a woman aged 45 to 65 who had recovered from COVID-19.

The rearrangement joins TRBV2 to TRBJ1-1; D uncertain. V shed 5 bases and J shed 1 base, with 11 bases lying between them. Germline V gene sequence: CDR1 SNHLY, CDR2 FYNNEI. The CDR3 is 14 residues long. The CDR3 DNA sequence: TGTGCCAGCAGTTTCGATATCGGGAACACTGAAGCTTTCTTT. Amino acid sequence: CASSFDIGNTEAFF.

The chain combines TRBV6-5 with TRBJ2-7; TRBD2 might be the D (5 bases). The V and J ends lost 8 bases and 7 bases respectively, with 21 bases between them. Germline lookup yields CDR1 MNHEY and CDR2 SVGAGI. There are 14 residues in the CDR3. CDR3 residues: CASAALIRRLEQYF. DNA of the CDR3: TGTGCCAGCGCCGCCTTGATCCGAAGACTAGAGCAGTACTTC.